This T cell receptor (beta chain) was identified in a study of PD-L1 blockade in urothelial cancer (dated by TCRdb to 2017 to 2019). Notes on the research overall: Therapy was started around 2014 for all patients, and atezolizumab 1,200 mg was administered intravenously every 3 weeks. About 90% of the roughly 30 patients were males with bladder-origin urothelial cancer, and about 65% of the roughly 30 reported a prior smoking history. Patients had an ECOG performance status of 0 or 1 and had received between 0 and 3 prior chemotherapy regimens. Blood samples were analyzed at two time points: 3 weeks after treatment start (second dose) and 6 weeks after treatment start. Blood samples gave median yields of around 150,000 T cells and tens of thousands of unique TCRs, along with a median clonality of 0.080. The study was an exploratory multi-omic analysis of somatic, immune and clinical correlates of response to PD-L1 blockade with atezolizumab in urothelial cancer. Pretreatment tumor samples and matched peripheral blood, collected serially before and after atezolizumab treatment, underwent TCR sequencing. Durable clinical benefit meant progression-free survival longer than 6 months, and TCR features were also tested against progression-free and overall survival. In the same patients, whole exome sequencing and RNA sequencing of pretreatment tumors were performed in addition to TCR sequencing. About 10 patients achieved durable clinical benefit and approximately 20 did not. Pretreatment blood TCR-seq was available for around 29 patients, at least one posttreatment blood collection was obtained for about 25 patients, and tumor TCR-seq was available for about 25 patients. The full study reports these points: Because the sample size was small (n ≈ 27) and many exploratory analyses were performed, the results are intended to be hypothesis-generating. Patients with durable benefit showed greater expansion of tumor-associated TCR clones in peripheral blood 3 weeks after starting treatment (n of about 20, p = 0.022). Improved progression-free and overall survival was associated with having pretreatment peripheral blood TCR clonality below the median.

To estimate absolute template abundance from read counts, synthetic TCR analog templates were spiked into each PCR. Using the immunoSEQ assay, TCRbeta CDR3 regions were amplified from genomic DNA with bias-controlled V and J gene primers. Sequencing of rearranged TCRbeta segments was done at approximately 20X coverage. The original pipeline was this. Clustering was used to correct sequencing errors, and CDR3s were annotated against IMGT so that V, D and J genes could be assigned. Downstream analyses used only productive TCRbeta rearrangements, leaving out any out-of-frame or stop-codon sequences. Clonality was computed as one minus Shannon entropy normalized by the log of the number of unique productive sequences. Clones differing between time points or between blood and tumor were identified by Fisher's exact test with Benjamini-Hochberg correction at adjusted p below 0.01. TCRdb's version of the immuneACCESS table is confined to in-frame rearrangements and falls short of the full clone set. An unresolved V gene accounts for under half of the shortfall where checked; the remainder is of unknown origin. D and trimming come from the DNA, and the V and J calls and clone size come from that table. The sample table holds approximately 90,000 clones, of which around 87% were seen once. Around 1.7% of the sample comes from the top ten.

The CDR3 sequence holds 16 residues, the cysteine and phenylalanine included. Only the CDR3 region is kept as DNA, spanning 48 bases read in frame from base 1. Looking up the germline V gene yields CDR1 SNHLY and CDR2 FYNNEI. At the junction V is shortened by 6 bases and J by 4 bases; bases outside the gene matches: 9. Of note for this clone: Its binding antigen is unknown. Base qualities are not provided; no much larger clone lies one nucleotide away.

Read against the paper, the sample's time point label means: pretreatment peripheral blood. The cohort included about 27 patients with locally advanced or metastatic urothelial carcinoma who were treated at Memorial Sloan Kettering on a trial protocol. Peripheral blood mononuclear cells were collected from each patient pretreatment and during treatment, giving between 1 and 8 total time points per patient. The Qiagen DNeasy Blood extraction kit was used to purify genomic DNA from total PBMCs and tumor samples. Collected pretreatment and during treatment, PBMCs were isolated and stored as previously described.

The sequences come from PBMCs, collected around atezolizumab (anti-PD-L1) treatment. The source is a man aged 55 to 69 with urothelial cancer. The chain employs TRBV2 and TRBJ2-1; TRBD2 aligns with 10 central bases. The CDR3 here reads CASRRTGTSDYNEQFF. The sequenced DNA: TGTGCCAGCAGACGCACCGGGACTAGCGATTACAATGAGCAGTTCTTC.